This T cell receptor beta chain was captured in a study of response to subunit inactivated influenza vaccine. Overall study results and limits: Authors suggested each seasonal influenza vaccination recruits few new T cells.

Worth noting for this clonotype: What it binds is not known.

The CDR3 covers 16 residues. The V gene end was trimmed by 2 bases and the J gene end by 0 bases; junction bases not matched to a gene: 4. Germline assignment: CDR1 SGHTA and CDR2 FQGNSA. Each CDR3 protein gets one entry after TCRdb re-called the RT-PCR reads with MiXCR. The sample lists around 710,000 distinct CDR3 sequences; about 14% were seen once. The chain couples TRBV7-2 to TRBJ2-1, with 7 bases matching TRBD2. The sample consisted of PBMCs from blood, taken 14 to 15 days before vaccination. This clonotype was obtained from a man aged 45 to 65 who received an inactivated influenza vaccine. This CDR3 is CASSLNPGGSYNEQFF. The CDR3 region has the DNA TGTGCCAGCAGCTTAAATCCGGGGGGCTCCTACAATGAGCAGTTCTTC.